Following are 22 T cell receptor beta chains from one sample sequenced in a study of T cells in Graves' hyperthyroidism and ophthalmopathy. Amplification targeted TCR beta CDR3 regions from RNA transcripts. The HTBI primer set drove a first-round RT-PCR of the TCR CDR3. TCRdb ran MiXCR on the multiplex PCR reads and lists one entry per CDR3 protein. The table records under 400,000 distinct CDR3 sequences, approximately 14% of them present only once. Input material: blood. The receptors shown here come from a woman between 18 and 29 years old with Graves' hyperthyroidism that later progressed to Graves' ophthalmopathy.

This clonotype was picked up a small number of times. This chain connects TRBV7-8 to TRBJ1-4; no clear D gene. This CDR3 has 13 residues. V shed 4 bases and J shed 6 bases, with 9 bases lying between them. Looked up from germline, CDR1 is SGHVS and CDR2 is FQNEAQ. The chain's CDR3 is CASSSAVDEKLFF. In DNA, the CDR3 is TGTGCCAGCAGCTCAGCGGTAGATGAAAAACTGTTTTTT.

In this sample, this clonotype turned up a few times. The V and J genes are TRBV4-2 and TRBJ2-7, with D unclear. The CDR3 contains 13 residues. Between the trimmed V and J ends, which lost 0 bases and 2 bases, there was a span of 5 bases. Per the germline V gene, CDR1 is LGHNA and CDR2 is YNFKEQ. For the CDR3, the DNA is TGTGCCAGCAGCCAAGATCTCCCCTACGAGCAGTACTTC. Translation: CASSQDLPYEQYF.

This chain uses TRBV20-1 with TRBJ1-1; 7 bases line up with TRBD1. The germline CDR1 and CDR2 sequences are DFQATT and SNEGSKA (reference sequence). The CDR3 contains 16 residues. Trimming took 4 bases from V and 0 from J; bases not matched to a gene: 11. CDR3 DNA sequence: TGCAGTGCTACCAACTATAGGGGGCGTATGAACACTGAAGCTTTCTTT. It is translated as CSATNYRGRMNTEAFF.

This clonotype was seen more than once but under ten times. The rearrangement links TRBV2 to TRBJ2-3, with 8 bases that match TRBD1. The germline V gene has CDR1 SNHLY and CDR2 FYNNEI. The CDR3 consists of 15 residues. Trimming at V came to 2 bases and at J to 6 bases, leaving 7 bases not matched to a gene. The CDR3 spells CASSENGQGGDTQYF. In DNA form, the CDR3 reads TGTGCCAGCAGTGAAAATGGACAGGGCGGGGATACGCAGTATTTT.

The sample holds many counts of this clonotype. The V call is TRBV2, the J call TRBJ2-7; possibly TRBD1 for D (7 bases). Trimming left V 6 bases short and J 1 base short, with 13 bases between. The CDR3 contains 14 residues. CDR1 is SNHLY and CDR2 is FYNNEI in the germline V gene. CDR3 residues: CASRAGQPSYEQYF. Written as DNA, the CDR3 is TGTGCCAGCAGGGCGGGACAGCCTTCCTACGAGCAGTACTTC.

This clonotype was counted ten times or more. This chain uses TRBV7-9 with TRBJ2-3, with 10 positions matching TRBD2. J gave up 0 bases and V 5 bases, and 8 bases lay outside the gene matches. CDR3 size: 17 residues. Germline CDR1 and CDR2: SEHNR and FQNEAQ (reference sequence). CDR3 in amino acids: CASSTTSGASSTDTQYF. DNA for the CDR3: TGTGCCAGCAGCACTACTAGCGGGGCATCTAGCACAGATACGCAGTATTTT.

Many counts were recorded for this clonotype. This chain joins TRBV20-1 and TRBJ2-3; D is unclear. The CDR3 extends over 14 amino acids. V lost 0 bases and J lost 2, with 9 bases in between. Germline V gene lookup returns CDR1 DFQATT and CDR2 SNEGSKA (reference sequence). The CDR3 bases are TGCAGTGCTAGAGATCTGGACCCCACAGATACGCAGTATTTT. Protein: CSARDLDPTDTQYF.

The genes are TRBV28 and TRBJ2-2; the D is unclear. V was cut by 3 bases and J by 3 bases, with 8 bases left in between. The CDR3 has 14 residues. Per the germline V gene, CDR1 is MDHEN and CDR2 is SYDVKM. Here the CDR3 reads CASSLGSHTGELFF. The CDR3 nucleotides read TGTGCCAGCAGTTTGGGAAGCCACACCGGGGAGCTGTTTTTT.

In this sample, this clonotype turned up a few times. The chain combines TRBV5-1 with TRBJ2-7, with D perhaps TRBD1 or TRBD2 (5 bases each). V was cut by 4 bases and J by 6 bases, with 29 bases left in between. The CDR3 consists of 18 residues. From germline, CDR1 is SGHRS and CDR2 YFSETQ. DNA for the CDR3: TGCGCCAGCAGCAAACTTTCCACATTTTTGGGGGACCGCGGCGAGCAGTACTTC. Encoded protein: CASSKLSTFLGDRGEQYF. Combining the CDR3 with reference TRBV5-1 and TRBJ2-7 gives the whole variable domain KAGVTQTPRYLIKTRGQQVTLSCSPISGHRSVSWYQQTPGQGLQFLFEYFSETQRNKGNFPGRFSGRQFSNSRSEMNVSTLELGDSALYLCASSKLSTFLGDRGEQYFGPGTRLTVT.

Ten or more counts support this clonotype. V is TRBV27 and J is TRBJ2-2; the D gene is possibly TRBD1 (5 bases). Germline assignment: CDR1 MNHEY and CDR2 SMNVEV (reference sequence). This CDR3 comprises 18 residues. V was shortened by 4 bases and J by 0 bases, with 18 bases between the two germline ends. CDR3 DNA: TGTGCCAGCAGTTCCTTGATGGTTCTAGGGGCGAACACCGGGGAGCTGTTTTTT. Amino acids: CASSSLMVLGANTGELFF.

This sequence joins TRBV7-9 and TRBJ2-7; maybe TRBD1 (5 bases). V dropped 5 bases and J dropped 3 bases, with 11 bases sitting between them. The CDR3 runs to 13 residues. Germline CDR1 SEHNR, CDR2 FQNEAQ (reference sequence). For the CDR3, the DNA is TGTGCCAGCAGCGCGACAGAGAGCTACGAGCAGTACTTC. Its translation is CASSATESYEQYF.

This clonotype was observed a handful of times. V is TRBV3-1 and J is TRBJ2-2, with no clear D. This CDR3 is built from 16 residues. Trimming left V 1 base short and J 6 bases short, with 15 bases between. From germline, CDR1 is LGHDT and CDR2 YNNKEL (reference sequence). DNA of the CDR3: TGTGCCAGCAGCCAAGGTGGGCCCCCGCCCGCCGGGGAGCTGTTTTTT. This encodes CASSQGGPPPAGELFF.

Notes on this clonotype: A read error may explain this, as a much larger clone is one base away. The chain carries TRBV7-9 and TRBJ2-1; D is ambiguous. CDR3 length: 15 amino acids. CDR1 and CDR2 (germline): SEHNR, FQNEAQ (reference sequence). V lost 5 bases, J lost 0 bases, and 11 bases lay in between. Written as DNA, the CDR3 is TGTGCCAGCAGCCCGGACGGGTTCTCCTACAATGAGCAGTTCTTC. This encodes CASSPDGFSYNEQFF.

In the case of this clonotype: A clone one base away is much larger, so this may be a read error. The chain is built from TRBV27 and TRBJ2-7; 7 nucleotides agree with TRBD1. Gene TRBJ2-1 matches the end of the DNA better, so the J call may be wrong. CDR1 is MNHEY and CDR2 is SMNVEV in the germline V gene (reference sequence). CDR3 length: 15 amino acids. DNA of the CDR3: TGTGCCAGCAGTCAGGGGGTAGGACAGCCCTACGAGCAGTTCTTC. It codes for CASSQGVGQPYEQFF.

This clonotype was seen only once. The V call is TRBV5-6, the J call TRBJ2-2; 10 positions match TRBD2. The CDR3 contains 16 residues. J gave up 4 bases and V 1 base, and 4 bases lay outside the gene matches. Germline V gene sequence: CDR1 SGHDT, CDR2 YYEEEE. The CDR3, as DNA: TGTGCCAGCAGCTTGATAACTAGCGGGGCCACCGGGGAGCTGTTTTTT. It encodes CASSLITSGATGELFF.

The sample holds a few counts of this clonotype. A read error may be the cause here, since a much bigger clone is one base away. The rearrangement joins TRBV6-9 to TRBJ2-2; TRBD1 matches at 10 bases. V dropped 0 bases and J dropped 7; count of bases not matched to a gene: 11. Germline CDR1 and CDR2: MNHGY and SVAAGI. The CDR3 has 18 residues. CDR3 residues: CASSYSAGTGVADGELFF. CDR3 bases: TGTGCCAGCAGTTATTCTGCCGGGACAGGGGTCGCTGACGGGGAGCTGTTTTTT.

In this sample, this clonotype turned up many times. The chain links TRBV6-1 to TRBJ2-7; 9 bases are shared with TRBD2. The germline V gene encodes CDR1 MNHNS and CDR2 SASEGT. The CDR3 has 13 amino acids. V lost 8 bases, J lost 5 bases, and 7 bases stayed unmatched. CDR3 region: CASLREGGNEQYF. CDR3 nucleotides: TGTGCCAGCTTGCGGGAGGGCGGGAACGAGCAGTACTTC.

Many counts were recorded for this clonotype. The chain combines TRBV13 with TRBJ2-3, with D unclear. Between the trimmed V and J ends, which lost 0 bases and 0 bases, there was a span of 13 bases. CDR3 length equals 17 residues. Germline V gene data show CDR1 as PRHDT and CDR2 as FYEKMQ (reference sequence). In DNA form, the CDR3 reads TGTGCCAGCAGCTTAGGGGCAGAGTCTCCTAGCACAGATACGCAGTATTTT. Its translation is CASSLGAESPSTDTQYF.

The chain recombines TRBV12-5 with TRBJ2-7; the match to TRBD1 covers 8 bases. Unmatched junction bases numbered 13, after V lost 6 bases and J lost 9 bases. Germline loops: CDR1 LGHNT, CDR2 FRNRAP. This CDR3 has 14 amino acids. CDR3 nucleotide sequence: TGTGCTAGTGGACTACCAACCGGGACAGGCTTGCAGTACTTC. It translates to CASGLPTGTGLQYF.

This clonotype was recorded many times. The chain joins TRBV28 to TRBJ1-1; tentatively, D is TRBD1 (6 bases). CDR3 length: 18 residues. The V and J ends lost 0 bases and 1 base respectively, with 18 bases between them. The germline V gene encodes CDR1 MDHEN and CDR2 SYDVKM. The DNA for the CDR3 is TGTGCCAGCAGTTTATGGGGCAGGGGTGGTGAGACGAACACTGAAGCTTTCTTT. Translated, it gives CASSLWGRGGETNTEAFF.

The chain combines TRBV5-5 with TRBJ2-1; TRBD2 aligns across 7 bases. The CDR3 totals 17 residues. The germline V gene has CDR1 SGHKS and CDR2 YYEKEE (reference sequence). The V gene end was trimmed by 0 bases and the J gene end by 8 bases; junction bases not matched to a gene: 14. The CDR3 spells CASSLASSGGVRDEQFF. CDR3 DNA: TGTGCCAGCAGCTTGGCGTCTAGCGGAGGGGTTCGGGATGAGCAGTTCTTC. Complete variable domain (other parts from reference TRBV5-5 and TRBJ2-1): DAGVTQSPTHLIKTRGQQVTLRCSPISGHKSVSWYQQVLGQGPQFIFQYYEKEERGRGNFPDRFSARQFPNYSSELNVNALLLGDSALYLCASSLASSGGVRDEQFFGPGTRLTVL.

This clonotype was detected many times. The gene calls are TRBV5-6 and TRBJ2-5, with TRBD2 matching 7 bases. Unmatched junction bases numbered 11, after V lost 2 bases and J lost 10 bases. The CDR3 consists of 14 residues. Germline CDR1 SGHDT, CDR2 YYEEEE. The DNA of the CDR3 is TGTGCCAGCAGCTTCCCCTTCGCCGGGGAGGGCCAGTACTTC. Protein sequence: CASSFPFAGEGQYF.